This is a list of T cell receptor beta chains from one sample in a study of T cell responses to AZD1222 COVID-19 vaccine. Assay: immunoSEQ multiplex PCR; the TCRdb copy retains only in-frame clones and omits some. The repertoire includes 130,000 or so clones, over 90% of them detected once, and approximately 0.96% sits in the top ten. Sequenced here: peripheral blood, sampled on day 0 of MenACWY control vaccination. The receptors shown here come from an adult in good health. Each CDR3 is given with its conserved first and last residue. The order of the fields is V gene, J gene, D gene, clone size, CDR3 protein, CDR3 DNA. The D gene is left open where the match is weak. Rows give clone size only sometimes, using once, few, many, or a class for an expanded clone.

>TRBV12-3/TRBV12-4|TRBJ1-2|.|.
CASSFSAIYGYTF
TGTGCCAGCAGTTTTTCCGCGATCTATGGCTACACCTTC
>TRBV4-2|TRBJ1-6|.|.
CASSQDLNSPLHF
TGTGCCAGCAGCCAAGATTTGAATTCACCCCTCCACTTT
>TRBV27|TRBJ2-1|TRBD2|.
CASSLYAGGIPYNEQFF
TGTGCCAGCAGTTTATATGCGGGAGGTATTCCCTACAATGAGCAGTTCTTC
>TRBV3-1/TRBV3-2|TRBJ1-2|.|.
CASSDGGFGYTF
TGTGCCAGCAGCGACGGGGGCTTCGGCTACACCTTC
>TRBV5-6|TRBJ1-2|TRBD1|.
CASSWQGARTF
TGTGCCAGCAGCTGGCAGGGGGCGAGGACCTTC
>TRBV10-3|TRBJ1-2|.|.
CAISESRVSGHYGYTF
TGTGCCATCAGTGAGTCGAGAGTATCAGGACACTATGGCTACACCTTC
>TRBV19|TRBJ2-2|.|.
CASSPGTGELFF
TGTGCCAGTAGCCCCGGGACAGGGGAGCTGTTTTTT
>TRBV7-9|TRBJ1-1|TRBD1|.
CASRSGQVAEAFF
TGTGCCAGCAGATCTGGACAGGTAGCTGAAGCTTTCTTT
>TRBV4-1|TRBJ2-5|.|.
CASSLLLWETQYF
TGCGCCAGCAGCCTCCTACTTTGGGAGACCCAGTACTTC
>TRBV3-1/TRBV3-2|TRBJ1-6|TRBD1|.
CASSQVDRGYNSPLHF
TGTGCCAGCAGCCAAGTGGACAGGGGTTATAATTCACCCCTCCACTTT
>TRBV6-4|TRBJ2-1|TRBD2|.
CASRGTRLHYEQFF
TGTGCCAGCAGAGGGACTAGACTACATTATGAGCAGTTCTTC
>TRBV4-1|TRBJ1-2|.|.
CASSQEVARGANGYTF
TGCGCCAGCAGCCAAGAAGTTGCGCGGGGGGCAAATGGCTACACCTTC
>TRBV5-8|TRBJ2-3|.|.
CASSLRVGDTQYF
TGTGCCAGCAGCTTGCGCGTCGGGGATACGCAGTATTTT
>TRBV10-3|TRBJ1-2|TRBD1|.
CAISRTTGGFGYTF
TGTGCCATCAGCAGAACGACAGGGGGGTTCGGCTACACCTTC
>TRBV19|TRBJ1-2|TRBD1|once
CASSPWGQSYGYTF
TGTGCCAGTAGTCCCTGGGGACAGAGCTATGGCTACACCTTC
>TRBV27|TRBJ2-7|TRBD2|.
CASSYLPGLAGVEQYF
TGTGCCAGCAGTTACTTACCGGGACTAGCGGGAGTCGAGCAGTACTTC
>TRBV20-1|TRBJ2-5|.|.
CSAQTGETQYF
TGCAGTGCGCAGACTGGGGAGACCCAGTACTTC
>TRBV19|TRBJ1-1|.|.
CASIWGGTEAFF
TGTGCCAGTATATGGGGGGGCACTGAAGCTTTCTTT
>TRBV14|TRBJ1-2|.|.
CASSPTGRNGYTF
TGTGCCAGCAGTCCGACAGGAAGGAATGGCTACACCTTC
>TRBV11-2|TRBJ1-1|.|.
CASSRGRNTEAFF
TGTGCCAGCAGCAGGGGCAGAAACACTGAAGCTTTCTTT
>TRBV3-1/TRBV3-2|TRBJ1-2|.|.
CASSSGHRYGYTF
TGTGCCAGCAGCTCAGGACACCGCTATGGCTACACCTTC
>TRBV19|TRBJ2-3|.|.
CASSPRGTVTDTQYF
TGTGCCAGTAGTCCACGGGGGACAGTCACAGATACGCAGTATTTT
>TRBV28|TRBJ2-1|.|.
CASSLLGNEQFF
TGTGCCAGCAGTTTATTGGGCAATGAGCAGTTCTTC
>TRBV24-1|TRBJ1-2|.|.
CATSGTETSYGYTF
TGTGCCACCAGTGGGACCGAGACATCCTATGGCTACACCTTC
>TRBV11-2|TRBJ2-1|.|.
CASSLDIPSNEQFF
TGTGCCAGCAGCTTAGATATCCCTTCTAATGAGCAGTTCTTC
>TRBV7-8|TRBJ2-2|TRBD2|.
CASSSGLAYTGELFF
TGTGCCAGCAGCTCGGGACTAGCATACACCGGGGAGCTGTTTTTT
>TRBV7-9|TRBJ1-1|TRBD1|once
CASSSQGAEAFF
TGTGCCAGCAGCTCGCAGGGGGCTGAAGCTTTCTTT
>TRBV7-9|TRBJ2-2|TRBD1|.
CASSSRPGDRVAGELFF
TGTGCCAGCAGCTCTCGGCCGGGGGACAGGGTCGCCGGGGAGCTGTTTTTT
>TRBV28|TRBJ2-1|TRBD2|.
CASSLVASGSREQFF
TGTGCCAGCAGTTTAGTGGCTAGCGGGAGCAGGGAGCAGTTCTTC
>TRBV19|TRBJ1-2|.|.
CASSIGPGPDYGYTF
TGTGCCAGTAGTATAGGTCCCGGGCCGGACTATGGCTACACCTTC
>TRBV6-5|TRBJ1-1|.|.
CASSWLTEAFF
TGTGCCAGCAGTTGGCTTACTGAAGCTTTCTTT
>TRBV10-3|TRBJ2-7|TRBD2|once
CAISDPRLAGDLYEQYF
TGTGCCATCAGTGACCCCAGACTAGCGGGAGATCTCTACGAGCAGTACTTC
>TRBV19|TRBJ1-1|TRBD1|once
CASSITGGPNTEAFF
TGTGCCAGTAGTATCACAGGGGGCCCGAACACTGAAGCTTTCTTT
>TRBV7-3|TRBJ2-1|.|.
CASSFPGRTNEQFF
TGTGCCAGCAGCTTCCCGGGACGGACAAATGAGCAGTTCTTC
>TRBV21-1|TRBJ2-1|.|.
CASSIGHEGKNEQFF
TGTGCCAGCAGCATCGGACACGAGGGGAAAAATGAGCAGTTCTTC